A single sample gave rise to the 32 T cell receptor beta chains below, sequenced in a study of human T cells and chemical hapten exposure (dated by TCRdb to the early 2020s). The library was produced with RACE. This sample was sequenced with a NextSeq 500. Clones were called with MiXCR by TCRdb after fastp trimmed the public reads at Q25, and only in-frame beta chains were retained. Rows with a matching CDR3 protein are joined into one entry that keeps the most common DNA and genes. The sample table holds around 300,000 distinct CDR3 sequences, of which about 5% were seen once. The leading ten clones occupy approximately 8.2% of the sample. The sample's time point, from its label and the paper: pre-sensitization, week 0. The treatment or condition label, as the study defines it: therapeutic diphenylcyclopropenone sensitization with weekly scalp DPC. Material: whole blood, obtained in connection with sensitization to the hapten diphenylcyclopropenone (DPC). The receptor set was obtained from a woman aged 18-35 years with alopecia areata. Some clones in this sample may be carry-over from other donors' samples.

This clonotype has a count of ten or more. The V call is TRBV7-6, the J call TRBJ1-2; TRBD1 matches at 12 bases. Germline V gene data show CDR1 as SGHVS and CDR2 as FNYEAQ. This CDR3 contains 15 residues. The V gene end was trimmed by 3 bases and the J gene end by 4 bases; junction bases not matched to a gene: 3. DNA of the CDR3: TGTGCCAGCAGCTTGGGGGGACAGGGGGCCTATGGCTACACCTTC. As protein: CASSLGGQGAYGYTF.

V and J are TRBV15 and TRBJ1-1; D uncertain. The germline V and J ends were trimmed by 6 bases and 1 base, with 9 bases remaining between them. In germline, CDR1 is LNHNV, CDR2 YYDKDF (reference sequence). The CDR3 sequence is 13 residues long. CDR3 in DNA: TGTGCCACCAGTACTGGGCGGAACACTGAAGCTTTCTTT. Translating it yields CATSTGRNTEAFF.

Many counts were recorded for this clonotype. The chain employs TRBV4-2 and TRBJ1-5; perhaps TRBD1 as D (5 bases). Germline CDR1 is LGHNA and CDR2 is YNFKEQ. Trimming removed 0 bases from V and 0 bases from J, with 12 bases in between. The CDR3 is 17 amino acids. CDR3 in DNA: TGTGCCAGCAGCCAAGATTCGACAGATGTTAGCAATCAGCCCCAGCATTTT. Translation gives CASSQDSTDVSNQPQHF.

This clonotype was observed many times. The rearrangement joins TRBV10-3 to TRBJ2-7; D is ambiguous. The V end was cut by 2 bases, the J end by 0 bases, with 11 bases between. The V gene's germline CDR1 is ENHRY and CDR2 SYGVKD. The length of the CDR3 is 15 residues. CDR3 coding DNA: TGTGCCATCAGTGAGGCCGGACGGAGCTCCTACGAGCAGTACTTC. Amino acids: CAISEAGRSSYEQYF.

This chain connects TRBV28 to TRBJ2-3; D may be TRBD1 (5 bases). V shed 2 bases and J shed 6 bases, with 12 bases lying between them. The CDR3 totals 14 residues. Per germline, CDR1 MDHEN and CDR2 SYDVKM. The CDR3 DNA reads TGTGCCAGCAGTTTACGGCAGGGTTTCGATACGCAGTATTTT. It specifies CASSLRQGFDTQYF.

The V and J genes are TRBV4-3 and TRBJ2-1; 9 nucleotides match TRBD2. V gave up 1 base and J gave up 6 bases; unmatched junction bases: 7. The CDR3 is 16 amino acids. Germline V gene lookup returns CDR1 LGHNA and CDR2 YSLEER. CDR3 sequence reads: CASSQVPAGGPNEQFF. In DNA form, the CDR3 reads TGCGCCAGCAGCCAAGTTCCAGCGGGGGGTCCCAATGAGCAGTTCTTC.

There are many counts of this clonotype. V is TRBV4-1 and J is TRBJ1-2, with D possibly being TRBD1 (6 bases). Germline CDR1 is MGHRA and CDR2 is YSYEKL. CDR3 size: 14 residues. Trimming cost V 1 base and J 4 bases, with 10 bases left between them. CDR3 sequence: CASSQVGGFYGYTF. CDR3 nucleotides: TGCGCCAGCAGCCAAGTGGGGGGCTTCTATGGCTACACCTTC.

The chain uses TRBV27 and TRBJ1-1; possibly TRBD1 for D (6 bases). Trimming pared 5 bases from V and 7 bases from J, leaving 14 bases between. The germline gives CDR1 MNHEY, CDR2 SMNVEV (reference sequence). The CDR3 length is 13 residues. CDR3 sequence reads: CASSPGTRNEAFF. The CDR3 coding sequence is TGTGCCAGCAGTCCAGGGACAAGGAATGAAGCTTTCTTT.

The chain is built from TRBV20-1 and TRBJ2-1; no firm D call. From germline, CDR1 is DFQATT and CDR2 SNEGSKA (reference sequence). V lost 4 bases to trimming and J lost 6 bases, with 10 bases between them. The CDR3 runs 12 residues. In DNA, the CDR3 is TGCAGTGCTACTGGTGGGCTCAATGAGCAGTTCTTC. It yields the protein CSATGGLNEQFF.

A few counts support this clonotype. CDR3 amino acids: CASSLLFQETQYF. DNA for the CDR3: TGTGCCAGCAGCTTATTGTTTCAGGAGACCCAGTACTTC. V and J are TRBV11-2 and TRBJ2-5; D is undetermined. The CDR3 length is 13 residues. V gave up 2 bases and J gave up 5 bases, with 9 bases separating them. The germline gives CDR1 SGHAT, CDR2 FQNNGV.

This clonotype was seen more than once but under ten times. J is TRBJ2-3 and V is TRBV7-9; 8 positions agree with TRBD2. The germline gives CDR1 SEHNR, CDR2 FQNEAQ (reference sequence). The CDR3 has 16 amino acids. The V and J ends lost 5 bases and 4 bases, in that order; junction bases with no gene match: 11. The CDR3 DNA reads TGTGCCAGCAGCCCCCAAATAAGCGGGGGTCCAGATACGCAGTATTTT. Residues: CASSPQISGGPDTQYF.

This clonotype came up many times. The chain couples TRBV20-1 to TRBJ2-5; no clear D gene. From germline, CDR1 is DFQATT and CDR2 SNEGSKA (reference sequence). CDR3 length equals 17 residues. V dropped 0 bases and J dropped 0 bases, with 17 bases sitting between them. CDR3 loop: CSARDTSVLKYQETQYF. The CDR3 DNA sequence: TGCAGTGCTAGAGACACGAGTGTCCTCAAGTACCAAGAGACCCAGTACTTC.

This clonotype has more than one count but fewer than ten. The chain has TRBV18 and TRBJ1-1; 7 bases are a match to TRBD1. This CDR3 region has 15 residues. V gave up 1 base and J gave up 1 base; unmatched junction bases: 3. CDR1 KGHSH and CDR2 LQKENI come from the germline V gene. CDR3 nucleotide sequence: TGTGCCAGCTCACCACACCAGGGGGAGAACACTGAAGCTTTCTTT. Its protein is CASSPHQGENTEAFF.

This clonotype was seen ten or more times. This chain joins TRBV15 and TRBJ1-4; a weak D match, TRBD1 (5 bases). Trimming cost V 6 bases and J 5 bases, with 16 bases left between them. CDR1 and CDR2 from the germline V gene are LNHNV and YYDKDF (reference sequence). CDR3 size: 15 residues. Here the CDR3 DNA reads TGTGCCACCAGTCCCCAGAGGGACGCAAATGAAAAACTGTTTTTT. Protein sequence: CATSPQRDANEKLFF.

Ten or more counts support this clonotype. The CDR3 DNA sequence: TGTGCCAGCAGTCTCGAACAGGGGAGGGGAACTGAAGCTTTCTTT. As protein: CASSLEQGRGTEAFF. The chain links TRBV6-5 to TRBJ1-1, with TRBD1 matching over 7 bases. Germline-derived CDR1 and CDR2 are MNHEY and SVGAGI. V lost 5 bases, J lost 5 bases, and 11 bases stayed unmatched. This CDR3 is built from 15 residues.

This clonotype was counted at least ten times. V and J are TRBV6-5 and TRBJ2-7; perhaps TRBD2 as D (6 bases). The CDR3 runs to 15 residues. The germline gives CDR1 MNHEY, CDR2 SVGAGI. V lost 5 bases and J 0 bases, leaving 14 bases between the germline ends. CDR3 nucleotide sequence: TGTGCCAGCAGTCCAGGGACTTGGAGCTCCTACGAGCAGTACTTC. Amino acids: CASSPGTWSSYEQYF.

This clonotype has at least ten counts. J is TRBJ2-1 and V is TRBV10-3, with TRBD1 matching 7 bases. Germline values: CDR1 ENHRY, CDR2 SYGVKD. With 11 bases clipped from V and 5 bases from J, the junction kept 9 bases outside the gene matches. The CDR3 covers 13 residues. For the CDR3, the DNA is TGTGCCGTCGGGACAGAGGATAACAATGAGCAGTTCTTC. Protein sequence: CAVGTEDNNEQFF.

This clonotype came up a few times. This sequence joins TRBV5-1 and TRBJ2-5, with 7 bases lining up with TRBD2. Losses at the gene ends were 3 bases for V and 5 bases for J; bases not matched to a gene: 1. The CDR3 has 12 residues. Germline CDR1 SGHRS, CDR2 YFSETQ. DNA of the CDR3: TGCGCCAGCAGCTGGGGAGGGGAGACCCAGTACTTC. This translates into CASSWGGETQYF. The full variable domain, with the rest looked up from reference TRBV5-1 and TRBJ2-5, is KAGVTQTPRYLIKTRGQQVTLSCSPISGHRSVSWYQQTPGQGLQFLFEYFSETQRNKGNFPGRFSGRQFSNSRSEMNVSTLELGDSALYLCASSWGGETQYFGPGTRLLVL.

This clonotype was counted a few times. The V call is TRBV28, the J call TRBJ2-5, with 9 positions matching TRBD1. The V segment lost 6 bases and the J segment 0 bases; nucleotides outside the gene matches: 8. The CDR3 totals 16 residues. The germline V gene encodes CDR1 MDHEN and CDR2 SYDVKM. CDR3 DNA: TGTGCCAGCAGCCCTACCGGGACAGGGCACCAAGAGACCCAGTACTTC. Protein: CASSPTGTGHQETQYF.

This clonotype was recorded many times. This chain connects TRBV18 to TRBJ1-1, with TRBD1 matching over 8 bases. CDR1 KGHSH and CDR2 LQKENI come from the germline V gene. V lost 1 base, J lost 5 bases, and 9 bases stayed unmatched. This CDR3 spans 16 amino acids. The CDR3: CASSPRGQQGGTEAFF. The CDR3 DNA sequence: TGTGCCAGCTCACCACGGGGGCAACAGGGGGGAACTGAAGCTTTCTTT. The whole variable domain, remainder taken from reference TRBV18 and TRBJ1-1, is NAGVMQNPRHLVRRRGQEARLRCSPMKGHSHVYWYRQLPEEGLKFMVYLQKENIIDESGMPKERFSAEFPKEGPSILRIQQVVRGDSAAYFCASSPRGQQGGTEAFFGQGTRLTVV.

The rearrangement uses TRBV12-3 or TRBV12-4 and TRBJ1-2; maybe TRBD1 (5 bases). With 5 bases removed from V and 3 bases from J, the gap between germline ends came to 16 bases. CDR3 size: 15 residues. Here the CDR3 reads CASSLTGFGYYGYTF. The CDR3 DNA sequence: TGTGCCAGCAGTCTTACAGGTTTCGGCTACTATGGCTACACCTTC.

This clonotype was recorded a few times. The rearrangement uses TRBV6-1 and TRBJ2-3; maybe TRBD1 (6 bases). The CDR3 is made up of 13 amino acids. Germline V gene data show CDR1 as MNHNS and CDR2 as SASEGT. Trimming left V 7 bases short and J 4 bases short, with 12 bases between. The DNA of the CDR3 is TGTGCCAGCACCGGGACACCCTCAGATACGCAGTATTTT. Translated: CASTGTPSDTQYF.

This clonotype was counted between two and nine times. CDR3: CASSGVRTSGYNEQFF. The CDR3 DNA reads TGCGCCAGCAGCGGCGTTAGGACTAGCGGGTACAATGAGCAGTTCTTC. The chain is built from TRBV4-1 and TRBJ2-1; 11 bases are shared with TRBD2. With V trimmed by 5 bases and J by 4 bases, 7 bases remained unmatched. Germline V gene sequence: CDR1 MGHRA, CDR2 YSYEKL. The CDR3 consists of 16 residues.

The chain combines TRBV7-2 with TRBJ1-2; 10 bases agree with TRBD1. V gave up 0 bases and J gave up 0 bases; unmatched junction bases: 4. This CDR3 region has 17 residues. The germline V gene has CDR1 SGHTA and CDR2 FQGNSA. Here the CDR3 reads CASSLAHGTGANYGYTF. The CDR3 nucleotides are TGTGCCAGCAGCTTAGCGCACGGGACAGGGGCTAACTATGGCTACACCTTC.

The genes are TRBV12-3 or TRBV12-4 and TRBJ1-4; D is undetermined. Trimming pared 7 bases from V and 2 bases from J, leaving 11 bases between. The CDR3 totals 14 residues. The chain's CDR3 is CASTRDGTNEKLFF. CDR3 in DNA: TGTGCCAGCACCCGGGATGGCACTAATGAAAAACTGTTTTTT.

This clonotype was seen at least ten times. The gene calls are TRBV6-5 and TRBJ1-1; TRBD1 is a possible D gene (6 bases). The CDR3 has 14 residues. V was pared by 5 bases and J by 6 bases, with 16 bases between. CDR1 is MNHEY, CDR2 SVGAGI, per germline. The CDR3 sequence is CASSRGGSGAEAFF. CDR3 bases: TGTGCCAGCAGTAGAGGGGGTTCGGGGGCTGAAGCTTTCTTT.

The sample holds a few counts of this clonotype. The V gene is TRBV12-3 or TRBV12-4, the J gene TRBJ1-1, with 7 bases fitting TRBD1. The CDR3 consists of 15 residues. J gave up 5 bases and V 2 bases, and 8 bases lay outside the gene matches. CDR3 loop: CASSLTRQGGTEAFF. The CDR3 nucleotides are TGTGCCAGCAGTTTAACAAGACAGGGTGGGACTGAAGCTTTCTTT.

The V call is TRBV6-5, the J call TRBJ1-2; D unclear. This CDR3 spans 15 amino acids. The germline gives CDR1 MNHEY, CDR2 SVGAGI. V lost 0 bases, J lost 0 bases, and 8 bases lay in between. Written as DNA, the CDR3 is TGTGCCAGCAGTTACTCTGGCACGACTAACTATGGCTACACCTTC. It yields the protein CASSYSGTTNYGYTF.

There are many counts of this clonotype. The chain couples TRBV7-9 to TRBJ2-3; D perhaps matches TRBD2 (6 bases). CDR1 SEHNR and CDR2 FQNEAQ come from the germline V gene (reference sequence). V lost 5 bases and J 2 bases, leaving 11 bases between the germline ends. The CDR3 has 14 amino acids. This CDR3 reads CASSEGLLTDTQYF. CDR3 coding DNA: TGTGCCAGCAGCGAGGGACTGCTCACAGATACGCAGTATTTT.

The genes are TRBV20-1 and TRBJ2-7, with 9 bases identical to TRBD1. CDR1 is DFQATT, CDR2 SNEGSKA, per germline (reference sequence). CDR3 length: 13 residues. Unmatched junction bases numbered 8, after V lost 6 bases and J lost 5 bases. The CDR3 DNA reads as TGCAGTGCCCTGGACAGGGGAGGGAACGAGCAGTACTTC. Its translation is CSALDRGGNEQYF.

This rearrangement joins TRBV7-9 to TRBJ1-5; no clear D gene. CDR3 length: 13 amino acids. Per the germline V gene, CDR1 is SEHNR and CDR2 is FQNEAQ (reference sequence). V dropped 5 bases and J dropped 6 bases, with 11 bases sitting between them. As DNA, the CDR3 is TGTGCCAGCAGCAGGGCCGGGGTTCAGCCCCAGCATTTT. It specifies CASSRAGVQPQHF.

The table lists this clonotype with many counts. The chain recombines TRBV20-1 with TRBJ1-5; D gene uncertain. Germline V lookup: CDR1 DFQATT, CDR2 SNEGSKA (reference sequence). This CDR3 has 15 residues. The V and J ends lost 3 bases and 4 bases respectively, with 16 bases between them. The CDR3: CSASPPGSPNQPQHF. CDR3 nucleotide sequence: TGCAGTGCTAGCCCCCCCGGGTCCCCAAATCAGCCCCAGCATTTT.